The 19 T cell receptor beta chains below all came from one sample that was sequenced in a study of T cell responses to AZD1222 COVID-19 vaccine. Assay: immunoSEQ multiplex PCR; the TCRdb copy retains only in-frame clones and omits some. Of about 180,000 clones in the sample, about nine tenths were seen once. The source was peripheral blood, collected on day 0 of AZD1222 vaccination. All receptors derive from an adult in good health.

This chain uses TRBV18 with TRBJ2-6; TRBD1 matches 7 bases. The V gene end was trimmed by 6 bases and the J gene end by 0 bases; junction bases not matched to a gene: 11. In germline, CDR1 is KGHSH, CDR2 LQKENI. This CDR3 comprises 18 residues. The CDR3 DNA reads TGTGCCAGCTCTCTTCAGACAGGGCAAGGCTCTGGGGCCAACGTCCTGACTTTC. Residues: CASSLQTGQGSGANVLTF.

The chain carries TRBV7-6 and TRBJ2-5; possible D gene TRBD2, 6 bases. The CDR3 is 15 residues long. From germline, CDR1 is SGHVS and CDR2 FNYEAQ. Between the trimmed V and J ends, which lost 7 bases and 3 bases, there was a span of 18 bases. The CDR3 coding sequence is TGTGCCAGCAAGGAGGACGGGACTCCCAAAGAGACCCAGTACTTC. As protein: CASKEDGTPKETQYF.

CDR3 loop: CASSQDRRQSYGYTF. As DNA, the CDR3 is TGTGCCAGCAGCCAAGATCGTCGCCAGTCTTATGGCTACACCTTC. This chain links TRBV14 with TRBJ1-2; no clear D. Trimming took 0 bases from V and 5 from J, leaving 13 bases between them. The CDR3 runs to 15 residues. Germline-derived CDR1 and CDR2 are SGHDN and FVKESK.

The chain has TRBV6-5 and TRBJ2-7; 8 positions match TRBD2. This CDR3 contains 16 residues. Germline assignment: CDR1 MNHEY and CDR2 SVGAGI. The V and J ends lost 1 base and 2 bases, in that order; junction bases with no gene match: 7. CDR3 amino acids: CASSYYRTSRPYEQYF. The CDR3, as DNA: TGTGCCAGCAGTTACTACCGGACTAGCCGACCCTACGAGCAGTACTTC.

This rearrangement joins TRBV19 to TRBJ1-1; D is undetermined. Germline CDR1 LNHDA, CDR2 SQIVND (reference sequence). The CDR3 contains 13 residues. V was clipped by 6 bases and J by 4 bases, with 12 bases between them. The DNA for the CDR3 is TGTGCCAGTAGACTAACGGGGTCCACTGAAGCTTTCTTT. It specifies CASRLTGSTEAFF.

The chain recombines TRBV28 with TRBJ1-1; tentatively, D is TRBD1 (6 bases). This CDR3 is built from 15 residues. V was pared by 1 base and J by 6 bases, with 15 bases between. Germline loops: CDR1 MDHEN, CDR2 SYDVKM. Here the CDR3 reads CASSLSPTGIPEAFF. The CDR3 nucleotides are TGTGCCAGCAGTTTATCCCCAACAGGGATCCCTGAAGCTTTCTTT. Combining the CDR3 with reference TRBV28 and TRBJ1-1 gives the whole variable domain DVKVTQSSRYLVKRTGEKVFLECVQDMDHENMFWYRQDPGLGLRLIYFSYDVKMKEKGDIPEGYSVSREKKERFSLILESASTNQTSMYLCASSLSPTGIPEAFFGQGTRLTVV.

The CDR3 bases are TGTGCCAGCAGTTATCCCCAGGGGAACACCGGGGAGCTGTTTTTT. This gives the protein CASSYPQGNTGELFF. This chain uses TRBV6-6 with TRBJ2-2, with a tentative D call TRBD1 (5 bases). CDR3 length equals 15 residues. Per germline, CDR1 MNHNY and CDR2 SVGAGI (reference sequence). V was trimmed by 3 bases and J by 1 base, leaving 9 bases between them.

V usage is TRBV6-5 and J usage is TRBJ2-2; D not resolved. V was shortened by 2 bases and J by 1 base, with 8 bases between the two germline ends. Germline V gene sequence: CDR1 MNHEY, CDR2 SVGAGI. This CDR3 comprises 15 residues. CDR3 DNA sequence: TGTGCCAGCAGTTACACCCCACAGAACACCGGGGAGCTGTTTTTT. Its translation is CASSYTPQNTGELFF.

J is TRBJ2-5 and V is TRBV28; D may be TRBD2 (5 bases). This CDR3 region has 14 residues. CDR1 MDHEN and CDR2 SYDVKM come from the germline V gene. The ends were cut back, 1 base at V and 2 bases at J, with 8 bases in the middle. In DNA form, the CDR3 reads TGTGCCAGCAGTTTATCGAGGGTACAAGAGACCCAGTACTTC. It encodes CASSLSRVQETQYF.

The chain is built from TRBV11-2 and TRBJ1-2; the D gene is possibly TRBD1 (5 bases). Trimming removed 5 bases from V and 0 bases from J, with 19 bases in between. Germline V gives CDR1 SGHAT, CDR2 FQNNGV. The CDR3 loop spans 17 amino acids. The CDR3 coding sequence is TGTGCCAGCAGCCTCGCCGGTCCAGGGACGGCTAACTATGGCTACACCTTC. It codes for CASSLAGPGTANYGYTF.

The rearrangement uses TRBV12-3 or TRBV12-4 and TRBJ2-1; D ambiguous. The V and J ends lost 7 bases and 5 bases respectively, with 12 bases between them. The CDR3 runs to 13 residues. Here the CDR3 reads CASNHLRNNEQFF. CDR3 sequence (DNA): TGTGCCAGCAACCACCTACGTAACAATGAGCAGTTCTTC.

V gene TRBV6-5 combines with J gene TRBJ2-1; maybe TRBD1 (5 bases). In germline, CDR1 is MNHEY, CDR2 SVGAGI. With 3 bases removed from V and 7 bases from J, the gap between germline ends came to 10 bases. The CDR3 is 13 amino acids. The CDR3 loop reads CASSYTRDNEQFF. The CDR3 region has the DNA TGTGCCAGCAGTTATACCAGGGATAATGAGCAGTTCTTC.

The V and J genes are TRBV27 and TRBJ1-2, with 11 bases fitting TRBD1. This CDR3 is 14 amino acids long. Germline assignment: CDR1 MNHEY and CDR2 SMNVEV (reference sequence). The trim removed 7 bases at V and 7 bases at J, leaving 8 bases unmatched. The CDR3 protein is CASNPGQGARGYTF. CDR3 in DNA: TGTGCCAGCAACCCCGGACAGGGGGCGCGTGGCTACACCTTC.

The chain is built from TRBV5-6 and TRBJ2-7, with 11 bases aligning to TRBD2. Germline CDR1 is SGHDT and CDR2 is YYEEEE. This CDR3 has 16 amino acids. Trimming at V came to 4 bases and at J to 5 bases, leaving 11 bases not matched to a gene. The CDR3 nucleotides read TGTGCCAGCAGCAGACGTACTAGCGGGAGTCCCCACGAGCAGTACTTC. Residues: CASSRRTSGSPHEQYF.

The chain joins TRBV15 to TRBJ2-7; unclear D gene. The CDR3 is 15 residues long. Germline-derived CDR1 and CDR2 are LNHNV and YYDKDF (reference sequence). V lost 0 bases to trimming and J lost 0 bases, with 9 bases between them. CDR3 nucleotides: TGTGCCACCAGCAGAGAACTCGGCAGCTCCTACGAGCAGTACTTC. Translating gives CATSRELGSSYEQYF.

This chain connects TRBV28 to TRBJ1-3; D gene ambiguous. This CDR3 contains 11 residues. Germline V gene lookup returns CDR1 MDHEN and CDR2 SYDVKM. V was clipped by 7 bases and J by 4 bases, with 5 bases between them. CDR3 sequence reads: CASNQGNTIYF. CDR3 bases: TGTGCCAGCAACCAGGGAAACACCATATATTTT.

Only one count was recorded for this clone. V and J are TRBV11-3 and TRBJ2-5; TRBD2 is a possible D gene (6 bases). Trimming took 4 bases from V and 5 from J, leaving 20 bases between them. The germline V gene encodes CDR1 SGHNT and CDR2 YENEEA. CDR3 length equals 16 residues. This CDR3 is CASSSRGTGSRETQYF. The CDR3 nucleotides are TGTGCCAGCAGCTCCAGAGGGACTGGGAGCAGGGAGACCCAGTACTTC.

With regard to this clone: At one boundary the junction diverges from the germline segment, which might be a read error. This sequence joins TRBV28 and TRBJ2-7; weak D call: TRBD2 (6 bases). The germline CDR1 and CDR2 sequences are MDHEN and SYDVKM. CDR3 size: 14 residues. The CDR3 bases are TGTGCCAGCAGTTATTCCCCCGCTTTGGGAGGCTTGGACTTC. It codes for CASSYSPALGGLDF.

The rearrangement uses TRBV4-2 and TRBJ2-7, with a possible D match to TRBD2 (6 bases). The V end lost 0 bases, the J end lost 3 bases, and 12 bases lay between the germline ends. CDR1 LGHNA and CDR2 YNFKEQ come from the germline V gene. This CDR3 contains 15 residues. The CDR3 protein is CASSQDDLANYEQYF. The CDR3 DNA reads TGTGCCAGCAGCCAAGATGACCTAGCGAACTACGAGCAGTACTTC.